The source of this TCR beta chain is a study of tumor and adjacent non-tumor tissue in lung cancer. Study overall: Patients comprised about a dozen adenocarcinoma, a couple of squamous cell carcinoma and 1 small cell lung cancer. On average, productive TCRbeta reads reached roughly 3.9 million per sample.

This clonotype was counted at least ten times. Its antigen remains unknown. Study-wide results and caveats: Top 100 clones took a larger repertoire share in normal lung.

The CDR3 spans 16 residues. V lost 4 bases, J lost 2 bases, and 8 bases stayed unmatched. CDR1 and CDR2 from the germline V gene are SGHRS and YFSETQ. TCRbeta libraries were built with three rounds of nested PCR, modified from ARM-PCR. TCRdb independently ran MiXCR on the multiplex PCR reads; one entry per CDR3 protein. The sample lists more than 95,000 distinct CDR3 sequences, around three fifths occurring once. No cell sorting was done before RNA was extracted from the tissue. Newly diagnosed lung cancer patients had thoracic surgery in China, August–late 2014, without prior chemotherapy. The chain carries TRBV5-1 and TRBJ2-1, with 8 bases fitting TRBD2. The sequencing sample was made of lung tumor tissue. This TCR was recovered from a young man with non-small cell lung cancer. The DNA for the CDR3 is TGCGCCAGCAGCATTCTACTAGCGGTTACCTACAATGAGCAGTTCTTC. This sequence encodes CASSILLAVTYNEQFF.